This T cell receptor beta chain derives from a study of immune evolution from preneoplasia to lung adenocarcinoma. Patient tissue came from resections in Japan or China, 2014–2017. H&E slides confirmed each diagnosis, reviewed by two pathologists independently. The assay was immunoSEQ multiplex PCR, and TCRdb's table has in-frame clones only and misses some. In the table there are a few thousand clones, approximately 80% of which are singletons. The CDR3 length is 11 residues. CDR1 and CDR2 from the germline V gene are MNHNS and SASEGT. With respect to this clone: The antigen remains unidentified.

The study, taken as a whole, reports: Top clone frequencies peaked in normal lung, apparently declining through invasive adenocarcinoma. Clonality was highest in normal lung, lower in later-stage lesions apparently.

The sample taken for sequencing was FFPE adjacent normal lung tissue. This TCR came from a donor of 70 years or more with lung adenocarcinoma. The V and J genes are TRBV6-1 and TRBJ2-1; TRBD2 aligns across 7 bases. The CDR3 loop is CALAGYNEQFF. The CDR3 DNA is TGTGCTTTAGCGGGTTACAATGAGCAGTTCTTC.